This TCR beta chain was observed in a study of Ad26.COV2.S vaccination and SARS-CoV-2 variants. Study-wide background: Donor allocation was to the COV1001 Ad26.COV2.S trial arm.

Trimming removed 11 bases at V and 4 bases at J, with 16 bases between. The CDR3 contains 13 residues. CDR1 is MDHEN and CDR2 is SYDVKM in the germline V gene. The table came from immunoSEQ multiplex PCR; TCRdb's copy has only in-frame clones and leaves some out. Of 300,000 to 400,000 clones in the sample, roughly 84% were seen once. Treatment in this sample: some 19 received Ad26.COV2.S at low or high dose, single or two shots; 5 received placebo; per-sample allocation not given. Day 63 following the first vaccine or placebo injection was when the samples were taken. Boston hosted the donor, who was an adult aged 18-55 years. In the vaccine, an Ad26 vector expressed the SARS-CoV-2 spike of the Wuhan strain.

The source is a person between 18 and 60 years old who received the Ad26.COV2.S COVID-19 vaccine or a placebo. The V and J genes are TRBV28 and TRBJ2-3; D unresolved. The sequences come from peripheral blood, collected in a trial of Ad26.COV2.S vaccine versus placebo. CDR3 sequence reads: CASQRPLADTQYF. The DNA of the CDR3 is TGTGCCTCACAGAGACCCCTGGCAGATACGCAGTATTTT.